This T cell receptor (beta chain) was found in a study of CD8+CD57+ T cells in acquired aplastic anemia. Across the study: Sorted CD4+ and CD8+ cells gave an average of approximately 3.4 ug of DNA.

An expansion of CD8+CD57+ cells by flow cytometry had been shown in patients chosen for sequencing. Genomic DNA served as template for TCR beta VDJ and CDR3 profiling. MiXCR, applied by TCRdb to the reads, yields one record per CDR3 protein. The data contain 160,000 or so distinct CDR3 sequences, about 50% of them singletons. To note about this clonotype: A much larger clonotype is one base distant, so this may be a read error.

The specimen was sorted CD4+, CD8+, or CD8+CD57+ T cells (not recorded which) from PBMCs. The sequence came from a human donor with aplastic anemia.

CDR3 bases: TGTGCCAGCAGCCAAGAGGACGATATGCAGTATTTT. Protein product: CASSQEDDMQYF. This sequence joins TRBV9 and TRBJ2-3; unclear D gene. Germline values: CDR1 SGDLS, CDR2 YYNGEE. The CDR3 runs 12 residues.